What follows are 14 T cell receptor beta chains derived from one specimen sequenced in a study of memory CD4+ T cells and cytomegalovirus serostatus. Using immunoSEQ multiplex PCR, the repertoire was profiled, and TCRdb retains in-frame clones only, with some absent. There are over 40,000 clones in the sample; 82% occur only once, and roughly 0.54% lies in the top ten. Single viable CD3+CD4+CD8-CD45RO+ cells were sorted as the memory CD4+ T cells. Sequencing was carried out using memory CD4+ T cells from blood. The receptors were sampled from an adult in good health and CMV-seronegative.

The CDR3 is CASSLAYVDGYTF. CDR3 nucleotides: TGCGCCAGCAGCTTGGCCTATGTCGATGGCTACACCTTC. The chain combines TRBV5-1 with TRBJ1-2; D not resolved. Germline values: CDR1 SGHRS, CDR2 YFSETQ. This CDR3 has 13 amino acids. Trimming pared 0 bases from V and 6 bases from J, leaving 9 bases between.

The chain is built from TRBV10-3 and TRBJ1-1; D not certain. Germline V lookup: CDR1 ENHRY, CDR2 SYGVKD. The CDR3 sequence is 14 residues long. V shed 4 bases and J shed 3 bases, with 12 bases lying between them. In DNA form, the CDR3 reads TGTGCCATCAGTGGCAGTAGCAGCCACACTGAAGCTTTCTTT. Its translation is CAISGSSSHTEAFF.

This clone was seen just once. The chain joins TRBV7-2 to TRBJ1-2; a weak D match, TRBD1 (5 bases). This CDR3 has 14 amino acids. Per the germline V gene, CDR1 is SGHTA and CDR2 is FQGNSA. V was clipped by 4 bases and J by 8 bases, with 17 bases between them. CDR3 sequence (DNA): TGTGCCAGCAGCTCCGCACCGGCGGGGGGGGGCTACACCTTC. Translation gives CASSSAPAGGGYTF.

The CDR3: CASSQTRQDSPLHF. CDR3 bases: TGCGCCAGCAGCCAAACGCGACAGGATTCACCCCTCCACTTT. The chain has TRBV5-1 and TRBJ1-6; a weak D match, TRBD1 (6 bases). Trimming stripped 4 bases from V and 8 bases from J, with 13 bases between. This CDR3 has 14 residues. Germline loops: CDR1 SGHRS, CDR2 YFSETQ.

The V call is TRBV7-9, the J call TRBJ1-1; D remains ambiguous. This CDR3 comprises 14 residues. V lost 3 bases and J lost 2, with 10 bases in between. Germline CDR1 and CDR2: SEHNR and FQNEAQ (reference sequence). As DNA, the CDR3 is TGTGCCAGCAGCTTGCAACAGTCTAACACTGAAGCTTTCTTT. This gives the protein CASSLQQSNTEAFF.

The chain carries TRBV7-8 and TRBJ2-2; D may match TRBD1 or TRBD2 (5 bases each). The CDR3 is 16 amino acids. Germline CDR1 reads SGHVS; CDR2 reads FQNEAQ. The germline V and J ends were trimmed by 2 bases and 2 bases, with 12 bases remaining between them. CDR3 amino acids: CASSLNPGPNTGELFF. The CDR3 DNA reads TGTGCCAGCAGCTTAAATCCGGGACCTAACACCGGGGAGCTGTTTTTT.

The genes are TRBV18 and TRBJ1-5, with no clear D. The V gene's germline CDR1 is KGHSH and CDR2 LQKENI. The CDR3 consists of 13 residues. V lost 2 bases, J lost 6 bases, and 8 bases lay in between. The CDR3 region has the DNA TGTGCCAGCTCACCAGGAGGAACTCAGCCCCAGCATTTT. Translated, it gives CASSPGGTQPQHF.

This chain links TRBV5-1 with TRBJ2-3; no clear D gene. The germline V and J ends were trimmed by 4 bases and 0 bases, with 12 bases remaining between them. CDR3 size: 15 residues. Germline V gives CDR1 SGHRS, CDR2 YFSETQ. CDR3 residues: CASSPLRASTDTQYF. The CDR3, as DNA: TGCGCCAGCAGCCCCCTTCGAGCCAGCACAGATACGCAGTATTTT.

The chain employs TRBV2 and TRBJ1-2, with D possibly matching TRBD1 (5 bases). The CDR3 is 12 amino acids. Between the trimmed V and J ends, which lost 0 bases and 8 bases, there was a span of 7 bases. The germline V gene encodes CDR1 SNHLY and CDR2 FYNNEI. The CDR3 nucleotides are TGTGCCAGCAGTGAAGCTAGGGACGGCTACACCTTC. Its translation is CASSEARDGYTF.

This chain uses TRBV14 with TRBJ2-5; TRBD1 aligns across 8 bases. The V gene end was trimmed by 6 bases and the J gene end by 3 bases; junction bases not matched to a gene: 6. Germline V CDR1 and CDR2: SGHDN, FVKESK. The CDR3 is 14 amino acids. The CDR3 reads CASSSRGLEETQYF. CDR3 DNA: TGTGCCAGCAGTTCCAGGGGGCTGGAAGAGACCCAGTACTTC.

The chain combines TRBV5-1 with TRBJ1-2; perhaps TRBD1 as D (5 bases). This CDR3 is built from 19 residues. V was trimmed by 3 bases and J by 3 bases, leaving 27 bases between them. Germline values: CDR1 SGHRS, CDR2 YFSETQ. The CDR3 region is CASSSTATITMASYYGYTF. The CDR3 DNA follows: TGCGCCAGCAGCTCGACAGCGACTATAACTATGGCCTCCTACTATGGCTACACCTTC.

The chain uses TRBV6-1 and TRBJ1-2; TRBD1 matches 7 bases. The germline V gene encodes CDR1 MNHNS and CDR2 SASEGT. The ends lost 6 bases at V and 6 bases at J; junction bases unmatched: 7. CDR3 length: 13 amino acids. In DNA form, the CDR3 reads TGTGCCAGCAGGTTGACAGGGCGGGATGGCTACACCTTC. This gives the protein CASRLTGRDGYTF.

About this clone: Within the sample, other DNA sequences also encode this same CDR3. The chain recombines TRBV9 with TRBJ2-5; TRBD1 matches 8 bases. The V gene end was trimmed by 0 bases and the J gene end by 5 bases; junction bases not matched to a gene: 6. CDR1 SGDLS and CDR2 YYNGEE come from the germline V gene. This CDR3 contains 15 residues. DNA for the CDR3: TGTGCCAGCAGCGTAGGGCAGGGGGCGCGGGAGACCCAGTACTTC. It translates to CASSVGQGARETQYF.

The rearrangement uses TRBV5-1 and TRBJ2-7; 8 bases map to TRBD1. The V and J ends lost 0 bases and 13 bases, in that order; junction bases with no gene match: 12. The germline V gene has CDR1 SGHRS and CDR2 YFSETQ. The CDR3 contains 14 residues. CDR3: CASSLEKTWTGPYF. The CDR3 DNA follows: TGCGCCAGCAGCTTGGAGAAGACTTGGACAGGGCCTTACTTC.